The source of this TCR beta chain is a study of CD8 T cells in ankylosing spondylitis. General study results and limits: A TCR beta motif of fewer than ten highly homologous variants seemed to mark ankylosing spondylitis blood. Previous work reported some of these motif variants in the synovial fluid and blood of reactive arthritis.

With molecular barcodes, quantitative 5'-RACE was used to make the TCR beta libraries. TCRdb reprocessed the 5' RACE reads with MiXCR, giving one entry per CDR3 protein. In the table there are roughly 48,000 distinct CDR3 sequences, 6.5% to 9% of which are singletons. This clonotype was seen only a few times. Its antigen is still unknown. Looked up from germline, CDR1 is MNHEY and CDR2 is SMNVEV (reference sequence). The V end lost 5 bases, the J end lost 0 bases, and 8 bases lay between the germline ends. The CDR3 covers 14 residues. The sequenced material came from blood, either unsorted or a sorted T cell fraction (not recorded which). The sequence derives from a female donor with ankylosing spondylitis or in good health (not recorded which). The chain is built from TRBV27 and TRBJ1-5; D is ambiguous. The CDR3 sequence is CASSLTNSNQPQHF. The CDR3 region has the DNA TGTGCCAGCAGTCTAACAAATAGCAATCAGCCCCAGCATTTT.